This entry is about one T cell receptor beta chain. Its antigen has not been determined. No much larger clone is present one base from it, and per-base qualities are unavailable. This record comes from a study of blood T cell repertoires in COVID-19 (dated by TCRdb to the early 2020s). Context from the whole study: The collaborator samples originated in the United States, Italy and Spain and spanned the acute and convalescent phases of COVID-19. The prospective study material was composed of cDNA or gDNA derived from T cells, B-cell-depleted T cells, or PBMCs. Deeply sampled blood TCRbeta repertoires from subjects exposed to, actively infected with, or recovered from COVID-19 were included in the dataset. The repertoires were released in a freely available public database intended as a resource for research on the immune response to SARS-CoV-2. The samples were drawn from the first 160 participants of the ongoing ImmuneRACE study and from 1,254 subjects provided by 6 global collaborators. The sample metadata nearly always contained a de-identified subject ID, COVID-19 status, age in years and sex. Where available, HLA class I and class II types were obtained from metadata supplied by the sample provider rather than from assay-based typing. General conclusions and limits of the study: The quantity of clinical and demographic metadata differed by source and by participant and was supplied without curation.

TCRbeta CDR3 regions were amplified from genomic DNA by means of the immunoSEQ Assay, a bias-controlled multiplex PCR. The study's own analysis went as follows. The number of nucleated cells in each sample was estimated by amplification of reference gene primers within the assay. To quantify the absolute abundance of each unique TCRbeta CDR3 rearrangement, sequence reads were collapsed and filtered. For each sample, productive Simpson clonality was calculated by taking the square root of Simpson's diversity index across productive rearrangements. The clones in this table, taken by TCRdb from immuneACCESS, are in-frame only. Not every clone is retained; where verified, under half of the shortfall comes from an unresolved V gene, and the cause of the rest is unknown. The D gene and trimming were derived from the DNA, and the V and J assignments and clone size from that table. In this sample the table shows about 140,000 clones, about 86% of which occur a single time. Around 8.4% of the sample rests with the top ten.

Trimming at the junction amounts to 6 bases on V and 9 bases on J, and the germline ends lie 21 bases apart. Via the germline V gene, CDR1 is MNHEY and CDR2 SVGEGT. The CDR3 sequence holds 15 residues, the cysteine and phenylalanine included. CDR3 DNA is the only sequence kept; it has 45 bases, read in frame from the first base. Whole blood was collected in K2EDTA tubes by collaborating institutions according to the institutions' own protocols. For TCRbeta analysis, collaborators shipped samples in one of three forms: frozen whole blood, isolated PBMCs, or DNA extracted from either of those sample types.

The receptor comes from an older woman with acute or convalescent COVID-19. Material: peripheral blood. The sequence is built from TRBV6-2 or TRBV6-3 and TRBJ2-1, with the D segment identity uncertain. The CDR3 protein is CASSPLDQSYGEQFF. Here is the DNA: TGTGCCAGCAGCCCCCTAGATCAGAGCTACGGTGAGCAGTTCTTC.